A selection of T cell receptor beta chains follows, all from one sample in a study of human T cells and chemical hapten exposure. TCRdb fed the RACE reads into MiXCR, producing one record per CDR3 protein. Here the sample spans 95,000 to 150,000 distinct CDR3 sequences, about 11% being singletons. Sequencing was performed on whole blood, taken in connection with sensitization to the hapten diphenylcyclopropenone (DPC). The receptors shown here come from a woman aged 50 to 60 with alopecia areata. Some clones in this sample may be carry-over from other donors' samples. The CDR3 runs from the conserved cysteine through the conserved F or W. A D gene is named only where the DNA matches it firmly. Rows give clone size only sometimes, using once, few, many, or a class for an expanded clone.

TRBJ2-3 | TRBV6-1 | TRBD2 | few | CASNQSGLAGVRDTQYF | TGTGCCAGCAACCAGTCGGGACTAGCGGGAGTGCGAGATACGCAGTATTTT
TRBJ1-1 | TRBV2 | - | many | CASNPTLSGSPNTEAFF | TGTGCCAGCAACCCCACCCTGTCCGGCAGTCCGAACACTGAAGCTTTCTTT
TRBJ2-1 | TRBV13 | - | many | CASSLGQGLYNEQFF | TGTGCCAGCAGCTTAGGGCAGGGTCTCTACAATGAGCAGTTCTTC
TRBJ2-1 | TRBV15 | - | - | CATSRDIVDPRNEQFF | TGTGCCACCAGCAGAGATATAGTAGATCCTCGCAATGAGCAGTTCTTC
TRBJ2-7 | TRBV14 | - | - | CASSPRDTAYEQYF | TGTGCCAGCAGCCCCCGGGACACGGCCTACGAGCAGTACTTC
TRBJ1-6 | TRBV20-1 | TRBD1 | few | CSALPDRGRNSPLHF | TGCAGTGCACTCCCGGACAGGGGTCGTAATTCACCCCTCCACTTT
TRBJ2-7 | TRBV12-3/TRBV12-4 | - | many | CASTFEPASSYEQYF | TGTGCCAGCACCTTTGAGCCAGCCAGCTCCTACGAGCAGTACTTC
TRBJ2-5 | TRBV5-5 | TRBD2 | many | CASSSSGREQETQYF | TGTGCCAGCAGCTCTAGCGGGAGGGAGCAAGAGACCCAGTACTTC
TRBJ2-1 | TRBV5-1 | TRBD2 | - | CASSSGTSNHEQFF | TGCGCCAGCAGTTCCGGGACTAGCAACCATGAGCAGTTCTTC
TRBJ1-2 | TRBV9 | - | - | CASSVGTEATYGYTF | TGTGCCAGCAGCGTTGGGACCGAAGCGACCTATGGCTACACCTTC
TRBJ2-5 | TRBV6-5 | TRBD1 | few | CASSSLTGRPETQYF | TGTGCCAGCAGTTCCCTGACAGGGCGACCGGAGACCCAGTACTTC
TRBJ1-1 | TRBV12-3/TRBV12-4 | - | - | CASSLQEHNTEAFF | TGTGCCAGCAGTCTACAGGAGCATAACACTGAAGCTTTCTTT
TRBJ2-3 | TRBV20-1 | TRBD2 | few | CSARLAGALSVDTQYF | TGCAGTGCCAGATTAGCGGGGGCCCTCTCCGTAGATACGCAGTATTTT
TRBJ2-3 | TRBV5-6 | - | - | CASSLALQGRWGTDTQYF | TGTGCCAGCAGCTTGGCCCTCCAGGGTCGGTGGGGCACAGATACGCAGTATTTT
TRBJ1-6 | TRBV9 | TRBD1 | - | CASSVEGANSPLHF | TGTGCCAGCAGCGTCGAGGGGGCTAATTCACCCCTCCACTTT
TRBJ2-1 | TRBV13 | TRBD1 | - | CASSSGQGALNEQFF | TGTGCCAGCAGTTCGGGACAGGGGGCGTTGAATGAGCAGTTCTTC